The 10 T cell receptor beta chains reported below all come from one sample, sequenced in a study of T cell clonality in common variable immunodeficiency. Repertoires were generated with immunoSEQ multiplex PCR, while TCRdb's copy carries only in-frame clones and drops some. The specimen gives about 64,000 clones without singletons; the ten biggest hold around 1.7%. The sequencing sample was made of peripheral blood mononuclear cells. Every receptor here comes from a person between 18 and 75 years old in good health.

This clone appeared many times. The CDR3 goes on 3 residues after the read ends, and that part is filled in from the germline J gene. This chain links TRBV2 with TRBJ2-1; tentative D call: TRBD2 (6 bases). The CDR3 is made up of 15 amino acids. The germline V gene has CDR1 SNHLY and CDR2 FYNNEI. Trimming took off 5 bases at V and 0 bases at J, with 11 bases between the two ends. Partial CDR3 DNA: TGTGCCAGCAGTATAGCGGAGACCTCCTACAATGAG. Translated: CASSIAETSYNE. The full-length CDR3 reads as CASSIAETSYNEQFF. Together with reference TRBV2 and TRBJ2-1, the CDR3 gives the full variable domain: EPEVTQTPSHQVTQMGQEVILRCVPISNHLYFYWYRQILGQKVEFLVSFYNNEISEKSEIFDDQFSVERPDGSNFTLKIRSTKLEDSAMYFCASSIAETSYNEQFFGPGTRLTVL.

This clone showed up many times. The read terminates 3 residues ahead of where the CDR3 ends, so the germline J gene completes it. The rearrangement links TRBV29-1 to TRBJ2-1; D may be TRBD1 (7 bases). Between the trimmed V and J ends, which lost 3 bases and 4 bases, there was a span of 16 bases. The CDR3 covers 15 residues. CDR1 SQVTM and CDR2 ANQGSEA come from the germline V gene. The CDR3 sequence is CSVEGGQENYNEQFF. The CDR3 DNA, read in part, is TGCAGCGTTGAGGGAGGACAGGAAAATTACAATGAG.

About this clone itself: The read finishes 3 residues shy of the CDR3 end, and the germline J gene is used to complete it. The chain combines TRBV29-1 with TRBJ2-3; possible D gene TRBD1, 5 bases. From germline, CDR1 is SQVTM and CDR2 ANQGSEA. The V and J ends lost 3 bases and 3 bases respectively, with 13 bases between them. The CDR3 runs 14 residues. The sequenced CDR3 bases are TGCAGCGTTGACAGGGTCCTGGGTACAGATACG. It is translated as CSVDRVLGTDT. The whole CDR3 region reads CSVDRVLGTDTQYF.

This clone was recorded many times. The observed sequence ends 3 residues before the CDR3 terminus, with the missing tail filled in from the germline J gene. The V gene is TRBV2, the J gene TRBJ1-4; D not resolved. This CDR3 is built from 14 residues. V was cut by 6 bases and J by 0 bases, with 8 bases left in between. The germline CDR1 and CDR2 sequences are SNHLY and FYNNEI. CDR3 residues: CASSSTTTNEKLFF. The sequenced CDR3 bases are TGTGCCAGCAGCTCGACAACAACTAATGAAAAA.

This clone was recorded many times. The read comes to an end 3 residues before the CDR3 does, leaving the germline J gene to fill in the end. The rearrangement uses TRBV4-1 and TRBJ2-7, with 10 nucleotides matching TRBD2. The CDR3 totals 18 residues. The V gene end was trimmed by 1 base and the J gene end by 3 bases; junction bases not matched to a gene: 12. Germline CDR1 and CDR2: MGHRA and YSYEKL. Incomplete CDR3 DNA: TGCGCCAGCAGCCAAGTCCCAGGGCCTAGCGGGAGTTACTACGAG. Translated: CASSQVPGPSGSYYE. From start to end, the CDR3 is CASSQVPGPSGSYYEQYF.

This clone was recorded at least ten times. Sequencing ends 3 residues short of the CDR3 end; the germline J gene provides the rest. The gene calls are TRBV29-1 and TRBJ2-3; D remains ambiguous. The germline CDR1 and CDR2 sequences are SQVTM and ANQGSEA. The CDR3 extends over 11 amino acids. V was clipped by 7 bases and J by 5 bases, with 10 bases between them. The DNA read from the CDR3 is TGCAGCGCCGTGGCAGGAGATACG. It specifies CSAVAGDT. The entire CDR3 sequence reads CSAVAGDTQYF.

Ten or more counts support this clone. The sequence runs out 3 residues before the end of the CDR3; the remainder is reconstructed from the germline J gene. V is TRBV5-6 and J is TRBJ2-3; D is undetermined. The CDR3 has 11 amino acids. The germline V gene encodes CDR1 SGHDT and CDR2 YYEEEE. V dropped 4 bases and J dropped 6 bases, with 6 bases sitting between them. CDR3 region: CASSRGDTQYF. CDR3 bases read: TGTGCCAGCAGCCGCGGTGATACG.

This clone was seen ten or more times. Read sequence stops 3 residues before the CDR3 end, and the germline J gene provides the missing end. This sequence joins TRBV19 and TRBJ2-1; TRBD2 matches 9 bases. Germline CDR1 reads LNHDA; CDR2 reads SQIVND (reference sequence). This CDR3 comprises 17 residues. The V gene end was trimmed by 6 bases and the J gene end by 6 bases; junction bases not matched to a gene: 15. The CDR3 loop reads CASRRRREGLHVNEQFF. CDR3 DNA (partial): TGTGCCAGTAGACGCCGGCGGGAGGGCCTCCATGTCAATGAG.

There are many counts of this clone. The read comes to an end 3 residues before the CDR3 does, leaving the germline J gene to fill in the end. This rearrangement joins TRBV10-3 to TRBJ2-1; D ambiguous. The germline gives CDR1 ENHRY, CDR2 SYGVKD. V was shortened by 10 bases and J by 8 bases, with 15 bases between the two germline ends. CDR3 length: 12 residues. The CDR3 bases that were read are TGTGCCACCACAGACGCCGGCGATGAG. It translates to CATTDAGDE. The full CDR3 protein reads CATTDAGDEQFF.

The sample holds many counts of this clone. The CDR3 extends 3 residues past the end of the read, so its final part is completed from the germline J gene. This rearrangement joins TRBV19 to TRBJ1-6; 7 bases fit TRBD1. The CDR3 contains 14 residues. Trimming cost V 3 bases and J 7 bases; bases outside gene matches: 3. Germline V CDR1 and CDR2: LNHDA, SQIVND (reference sequence). The DNA read from the CDR3 is TGTGCCAGTAGTATCGGGACAGAGAATTCACCC. Encoded protein: CASSIGTENSP. The entire CDR3 sequence reads CASSIGTENSPLHF.